This T cell receptor (beta chain) was captured in a study of T cells after yellow fever vaccination. A process of 5'RACE template switching, which added a universal primer site and UMIs, was used to make TCR cDNA. TCRdb re-called the 5' RACE reads through MiXCR, storing one row per CDR3 protein. The sample shows roughly 120,000 distinct CDR3 sequences, roughly 6.7% of them seen only once. CDR1 and CDR2 (germline): SEHNR, FQNEAQ (reference sequence). The CDR3 sequence is 15 residues long. With V trimmed by 6 bases and J by 7 bases, 11 bases remained unmatched. Specimen: CD4+ T cells sorted from PBMCs, collected 10 days after the first yellow fever vaccination. This sequence originates from a man younger than 35 who received the YFV17D yellow fever vaccine. V usage is TRBV7-9 and J usage is TRBJ1-2; 10 nucleotides line up with TRBD1. CDR3 amino acids: CASRPTTGGGSGYTF. CDR3 coding DNA: TGTGCCAGCAGGCCTACGACAGGGGGCGGCTCTGGCTACACCTTC.